A selection of T cell receptor beta chains follows, all from one sample in a study of CD8 T cells in Susac syndrome. TCRdb independently ran MiXCR on the immunoSEQ multiplex PCR reads; one entry per CDR3 protein. This sample has more than 200,000 distinct CDR3 sequences; just over 90% occur once, and the top ten carry roughly 0.07%. Sequencing input: CD4+ T cells from PBMCs. Receptors were obtained from a human donor with multiple sclerosis. The CDR3 runs from the conserved cysteine through the conserved F or W.

TRBV29-1,TRBJ1-5,CSAGRGINQPQHF
TRBV19,TRBJ1-5,CASSTTLQGYNQPQHF
TRBV20-1,TRBJ1-2,CSAVRGQGVGYTF
TRBV11-2,TRBJ2-7,CASSLAGRAGYEQYF
TRBV20-1,TRBJ2-3,CSARDDDRGAGTQYF
TRBV19,TRBJ2-5,CASRAQGQETQYF
TRBV20-1,TRBJ2-5,CSATLAETQYF
TRBV6-1,TRBJ1-5,CASTERRNQPQHF
TRBV5-1,TRBJ2-7,CASSLAGEGWEQYF
TRBV10-2,TRBJ1-5,CASSLTADSNQPQHF
TRBV9,TRBJ2-5,CASSAGSTSGGLETQYF
TRBV7-8,TRBJ2-5,CASSGVAGGLGETQYF
TRBV6-1,TRBJ1-3,CASSEIGTGAFGNTIYF
TRBV5-1,TRBJ2-5,CASSLVGQETQYF
TRBV24-1,TRBJ2-1,CATSDSSGRLNEQFF
TRBV6-1,TRBJ1-1,CASSQRIPTGTGLNTEAFF
TRBV19,TRBJ1-2,CATLADRDLFYGYTF
TRBV7-9,TRBJ2-5,CASSKQGEFETQYF
TRBV18,TRBJ1-2,CASSPTTPRGGYTF
TRBV7-2,TRBJ2-7,CASSLVGNRYEQYF
TRBV20-1,TRBJ2-3,CSANDRAGAPDTQYF
TRBV20-1,TRBJ1-5,CSARTEYSNQPQHF
TRBV24-1,TRBJ2-2,CATSDSRLAANTGELFF
TRBV6-1,TRBJ1-2,CASSEGAGSGYTF
TRBV27,TRBJ2-5,CASSFGRMAKGQETQYF
TRBV29-1,TRBJ1-1,CSVEGRANTEAFF
TRBV5-6,TRBJ1-4,CASSLGQGYEKLFF
TRBV11-2,TRBJ2-1,CASSLGRTSNEQFF
TRBV20-1,TRBJ2-3,CSALVQGRLGTDTQYF
TRBV5-4,TRBJ2-5,CASSLVGVEETQYF
TRBV9,TRBJ1-2,CASSAGQGANYGYTF
TRBV15,TRBJ1-4,CATSRDRGGSREKLFF
TRBV18,TRBJ2-2,CASSRSGTGDFGELFF
TRBV5-4,TRBJ2-7,CASSFRDRGVEQYF
TRBV4-1,TRBJ2-5,CASSQDRGSGGPETQYF
TRBV20-1,TRBJ2-6,CSARDLGQGTGANVLTF
TRBV5-6,TRBJ2-3,CASKELATDTQYF
TRBV10-3,TRBJ2-7,CAISGTARIYEQYF
TRBV18,TRBJ2-5,CASSPRAGKYVETQYF
TRBV5-6,TRBJ2-4,CASSLIGTGVGIQYF
TRBV27,TRBJ1-2,CATSSPTGYYGYTF